The 16 T cell receptor beta chains below were found in one sample sequenced in a study of blood T cell repertoires in COVID-19 (dated by TCRdb to the early 2020s). Library preparation used the immunoSEQ multiplex PCR assay. In TCRdb, the immuneACCESS table is reduced to in-frame sequences with V and J assigned. These tables do not hold every clone; where another copy was compared, an unresolved V gene accounts for under half, and the others remain unexplained. This sample gives about 120,000 clones in total; about 80% of them show up just once. The ten largest clonotypes hold about 39% of the sample. The material sequenced was peripheral blood. Receptor source: a middle-aged man with active or convalescent COVID-19.

The chain joins TRBV30 to TRBJ2-7; TRBD1 agrees at 8 bases. The CDR3 totals 14 residues. J lost 3 bases, V lost 5 bases, and 9 bases had no gene match. Germline V CDR1 and CDR2: GTSNPN, SVGIG (reference sequence). The CDR3 DNA reads as TGTGCCTGGTCCAGACAGGGGCAAGGCTACGAGCAGTACTTC. Encoded protein: CAWSRQGQGYEQYF. The full variable domain, with the rest looked up from reference TRBV30 and TRBJ2-7, is SQTIHQWPATLVQPVGSPLSLECTVEGTSNPNLYWYRQAAGRGLQLLFYSVGIGQISSEVPQNLSASRPQDRQFILSSKKLLLSDSGFYLCAWSRQGQGYEQYFGPGTRLTVT.

The chain carries TRBV19 and TRBJ1-2; 8 bases align to TRBD1. The V gene end was trimmed by 4 bases and the J gene end by 7 bases; junction bases not matched to a gene: 5. This CDR3 region has 13 residues. CDR1 and CDR2 from the germline V gene are LNHDA and SQIVND (reference sequence). CDR3: CASSSQGALGYTF. The CDR3 DNA reads TGTGCCAGTAGTAGCCAGGGGGCCCTTGGCTACACCTTC.

This clone was picked up one time. V is TRBV19 and J is TRBJ1-6; D is possibly TRBD1 (6 bases). Trimming shortened V by 6 bases and J by 5 bases, and 14 bases separated the two germline ends. Germline V gene sequence: CDR1 LNHDA, CDR2 SQIVND (reference sequence). The CDR3 spans 15 residues. CDR3 DNA sequence: TGTGCCAGTAGCCCAACGGGACAAGATAATTCACCCCTCCACTTT. Residues: CASSPTGQDNSPLHF.

V usage is TRBV7-8 and J usage is TRBJ2-1; tentatively, D is TRBD2 (6 bases). Germline CDR1 SGHVS, CDR2 FQNEAQ. The CDR3 loop spans 16 amino acids. V lost 5 bases and J 0 bases, leaving 14 bases between the germline ends. CDR3 region: CASSLRAGSSYNEQFF. CDR3 nucleotides: TGTGCCAGCAGCCTGAGGGCGGGGTCCTCCTACAATGAGCAGTTCTTC.

The rearrangement links TRBV7-2 to TRBJ2-3, with a tentative D call TRBD1 (5 bases). This CDR3 has 14 residues. Germline V gene lookup returns CDR1 SGHTA and CDR2 FQGNSA. V was cut by 6 bases and J by 2 bases, with 12 bases left in between. CDR3 DNA: TGTGCCAGCAGGGAGACAGCCTCCACAGATACGCAGTATTTT. This codes for CASRETASTDTQYF. The full variable domain, with the rest looked up from reference TRBV7-2 and TRBJ2-3, is GAGVSQSPSNKVTEKGKDVELRCDPISGHTALYWYRQSLGQGLEFLIYFQGNSAPDKSGLPSDRFSAERTGGSVSTLTIQRTQQEDSAVYLCASRETASTDTQYFGPGTRLTVL.

The rearrangement joins TRBV5-6 to TRBJ1-1, with 7 bases matching TRBD1. The J segment lost 3 bases and the V segment lost 1 base, leaving 3 bases of the junction unmatched. Germline V gene sequence: CDR1 SGHDT, CDR2 YYEEEE. The CDR3 covers 14 residues. The CDR3: CASSLRDSDTEAFF. The CDR3 DNA follows: TGTGCCAGCAGCTTGCGGGACAGCGACACTGAAGCTTTCTTT.

The V and J genes are TRBV5-1 and TRBJ1-2, with 12 bases matching TRBD1. The CDR3 has 17 residues. Trimming cost V 3 bases and J 5 bases; bases outside gene matches: 11. Germline-derived CDR1 and CDR2 are SGHRS and YFSETQ. CDR3 coding DNA: TGCGCCAGCAGCTCAACCGGGACAGGGGGCGATGGATATGGCTACACCTTC. It yields the protein CASSSTGTGGDGYGYTF. Filled out from reference TRBV5-1 and TRBJ1-2, the complete variable domain reads KAGVTQTPRYLIKTRGQQVTLSCSPISGHRSVSWYQQTPGQGLQFLFEYFSETQRNKGNFPGRFSGRQFSNSRSEMNVSTLELGDSALYLCASSSTGTGGDGYGYTFGSGTRLTVV.

The chain employs TRBV7-2 and TRBJ2-7; TRBD1 agrees at 7 bases. The V gene end was trimmed by 7 bases and the J gene end by 2 bases; junction bases not matched to a gene: 5. Germline assignment: CDR1 SGHTA and CDR2 FQGNSA. This CDR3 is built from 13 residues. The CDR3 here is CASTGDSPYEQYF. The CDR3 nucleotides read TGTGCCAGCACCGGGGACAGTCCCTACGAGCAGTACTTC.

This chain uses TRBV5-5 with TRBJ2-5; D is undetermined. Germline V gene lookup returns CDR1 SGHKS and CDR2 YYEKEE (reference sequence). Trimming removed 0 bases from V and 5 bases from J, with 14 bases in between. The length of the CDR3 is 15 residues. The DNA of the CDR3 is TGTGCCAGCAGCTTGGCCTTGGTCCGGCGGGAGACCCAGTACTTC. This sequence encodes CASSLALVRRETQYF.

In its sample, this clone was seen a few times. The CDR3 protein is CASSSGAGWDNSPLHF. The CDR3 DNA sequence: TGCGCCAGCAGTTCGGGTGCGGGTTGGGATAATTCACCCCTCCACTTT. This chain links TRBV5-1 with TRBJ1-6; no reliable D call. The CDR3 spans 16 residues. Trimming took off 5 bases at V and 5 bases at J, with 17 bases between the two ends. Germline CDR1 reads SGHRS; CDR2 reads YFSETQ.

Comments on this clone: This CDR3 is also generated by other DNA sequences in the sample. The chain recombines TRBV27 with TRBJ1-5; D gene unclear. This CDR3 has 13 residues. Germline V lookup: CDR1 MNHEY, CDR2 SMNVEV (reference sequence). V dropped 2 bases and J dropped 4 bases, with 6 bases sitting between them. CDR3 loop: CASSLRVNQPQHF. As DNA, the CDR3 is TGTGCCAGCAGTTTACGGGTGAATCAGCCCCAGCATTTT.

This clone was seen a few times. The chain uses TRBV28 and TRBJ1-5; D is unresolved. The CDR3 totals 12 residues. V was clipped by 5 bases and J by 5 bases, with 7 bases between them. The germline gives CDR1 MDHEN, CDR2 SYDVKM. In DNA form, the CDR3 reads TGTGCCAGCAGTACGACTGATCAGCCCCAGCATTTT. It encodes CASSTTDQPQHF.

This clone showed up just a few times. This rearrangement joins TRBV28 to TRBJ1-3; 9 bases line up with TRBD1. The J segment lost 8 bases and the V segment lost 7 bases, leaving 3 bases of the junction unmatched. The CDR3 length is 12 residues. Per germline, CDR1 MDHEN and CDR2 SYDVKM. CDR3 DNA: TGTGCCAGCAAGGGACAGGGACACACCATATATTTT. As protein: CASKGQGHTIYF.

The count of this clone is one. The CDR3 DNA is TGTGCCAGCAGCCCGCAGCGGCGGGGGGCCTACAATGAGCAGTTCTTC. Its protein product is CASSPQRRGAYNEQFF. This sequence joins TRBV13 and TRBJ2-1, with 8 bases fitting TRBD2. The CDR3 spans 16 residues. CDR1 and CDR2 from the germline V gene are PRHDT and FYEKMQ (reference sequence). V was pared by 5 bases and J by 2 bases, with 8 bases of the junction left unmatched.

The CDR3 is CATALQGNEKLFF. CDR3 nucleotides: TGTGCCACCGCCCTACAGGGTAATGAAAAACTGTTTTTT. The chain uses TRBV10-3 and TRBJ1-4, with a weak D call TRBD1 (6 bases). V was cut by 10 bases and J by 4 bases, with 13 bases left in between. The CDR3 consists of 13 residues. The germline CDR1 and CDR2 sequences are ENHRY and SYGVKD.

This clone was counted only a few times. The rearrangement uses TRBV11-2 and TRBJ1-6; D is perhaps TRBD1 (5 bases). There are 12 residues in the CDR3. V was clipped by 5 bases and J by 9 bases, with 8 bases between them. Germline lookup yields CDR1 SGHAT and CDR2 FQNNGV. CDR3 sequence: CASSGGGSPLHF. The CDR3 DNA reads TGTGCCAGCAGCGGCGGGGGTTCACCCCTCCACTTT.